The 29 T cell receptor beta chains presented below share a single source sample, sequenced in a study of radiation and T cells in renal cell carcinoma. Only in-frame clones appear in the TCRdb table, and some are missing; sequencing was by immunoSEQ multiplex PCR. The repertoire holds 140,000 or so clones, with around nine tenths as singletons. Sample time point: blood 4 weeks post-SBRT, at nephrectomy. Treatment described: 15 Gy SBRT to primary tumor, nephrectomy 4 weeks later. Source: blood, taken from a patient whose treatment included radiotherapy and nephrectomy. The source of these receptors is a woman between 50 and 59 years old with renal cell carcinoma.

This clone occurred a few times. The chain uses TRBV4-3 and TRBJ2-7; D is perhaps TRBD1 or TRBD2 (5 bases each). Germline CDR1 reads LGHNA; CDR2 reads YSLEER. This CDR3 comprises 14 residues. Trimming shortened V by 1 base and J by 5 bases, and 12 bases separated the two germline ends. The CDR3 DNA sequence: TGCGCCAGCAGCCAAGCGGGACGAGTTGACGAGCAGTACTTC. This encodes CASSQAGRVDEQYF.

This clone was counted a single time. The chain couples TRBV28 to TRBJ1-2, with 8 bases lining up with TRBD1. V dropped 2 bases and J dropped 5; count of bases not matched to a gene: 4. The germline V gene encodes CDR1 MDHEN and CDR2 SYDVKM. The CDR3 extends over 14 amino acids. DNA of the CDR3: TGTGCCAGCAGTTTAACAGGGGGGATTTATGGCTACACCTTC. Translation gives CASSLTGGIYGYTF.

CDR3 protein: CASRLEVGGTEAFF. The CDR3 DNA reads TGTGCCAGCAGGTTGGAGGTAGGGGGCACTGAAGCTTTCTTT. The chain employs TRBV27 and TRBJ1-1, with D possibly TRBD1 on 6 matching bases. Germline lookup yields CDR1 MNHEY and CDR2 SMNVEV (reference sequence). The germline V and J ends were trimmed by 6 bases and 4 bases, with 15 bases remaining between them. The CDR3 sequence is 14 residues long.

V and J are TRBV5-6 and TRBJ2-3, with TRBD2 matching 12 bases. This CDR3 comprises 16 residues. CDR1 and CDR2 from the germline V gene are SGHDT and YYEEEE. With 5 bases clipped from V and 2 bases from J, the junction kept 6 bases outside the gene matches. The CDR3 region has the DNA TGTGCCAGCAGATTTGGACTAGCGGGATACACAGATACGCAGTATTTT. This gives the protein CASRFGLAGYTDTQYF. The entire variable domain, with the rest obtained from reference TRBV5-6 and TRBJ2-3, is as follows: DAGVTQSPTHLIKTRGQQVTLRCSPKSGHDTVSWYQQALGQGPQFIFQYYEEEERQRGNFPDRFSGHQFPNYSSELNVNALLLGDSALYLCASRFGLAGYTDTQYFGPGTRLTVL.

This clone occurred a few times. The chain recombines TRBV5-1 with TRBJ2-7; TRBD1 aligns across 8 bases. The ends lost 3 bases at V and 2 bases at J; junction bases unmatched: 4. The CDR3 loop spans 14 amino acids. CDR1 SGHRS and CDR2 YFSETQ come from the germline V gene. The DNA of the CDR3 is TGCGCCAGCAGCTCCGGGACAGGCGCCTACGAGCAGTACTTC. It codes for CASSSGTGAYEQYF.

The CDR3: CATGQQTGGNDEQYF. CDR3 nucleotides: TGTGCCACCGGGCAACAGACAGGGGGGAACGACGAGCAGTACTTC. V gene TRBV10-3 combines with J gene TRBJ2-7; 9 positions agree with TRBD1. The CDR3 extends over 15 amino acids. V was pared by 10 bases and J by 5 bases, with 15 bases of the junction left unmatched. CDR1 and CDR2 (germline): ENHRY, SYGVKD.

The chain recombines TRBV4-1 with TRBJ2-7; D is perhaps TRBD1 (5 bases). The CDR3 contains 16 residues. Per germline, CDR1 MGHRA and CDR2 YSYEKL. V lost 0 bases to trimming and J lost 4 bases, with 16 bases between them. In DNA, the CDR3 is TGCGCCAGCAGCCAAGATCATTCGACAGCCAATTACGAGCAGTACTTC. The encoded protein is CASSQDHSTANYEQYF.

The rearrangement joins TRBV5-1 to TRBJ2-1; 10 bases align to TRBD1. Germline trimming cut 4 bases from V and 6 bases from J; bases unmatched to any gene: 13. The CDR3 totals 17 residues. Germline CDR1 is SGHRS and CDR2 is YFSETQ. CDR3 protein: CASSPSSGTGEGNEQFF. The CDR3 DNA reads as TGCGCCAGCAGCCCCAGTTCCGGGACAGGGGAGGGCAATGAGCAGTTCTTC.

This sequence joins TRBV28 and TRBJ2-2; TRBD1 matches 7 bases. This CDR3 has 16 amino acids. Losses at the gene ends were 3 bases for V and 1 base for J; bases not matched to a gene: 5. Germline assignment: CDR1 MDHEN and CDR2 SYDVKM. In nucleotides, the CDR3 is TGTGCCAGCAGTTTCCCCAGGACAGGGAACACCGGGGAGCTGTTTTTT. It codes for CASSFPRTGNTGELFF.

The chain combines TRBV6-5 with TRBJ1-2; unclear D gene. Germline V gene lookup returns CDR1 MNHEY and CDR2 SVGAGI. The CDR3 covers 14 residues. Trimming cost V 5 bases and J 1 base, with 11 bases left between them. The CDR3 region has the DNA TGTGCCAGCAGTGAGAGTGCCATTAACTATGGCTACACCTTC. Translating it yields CASSESAINYGYTF.

The chain employs TRBV2 and TRBJ1-2; D not certain. The V gene lost 3 bases and the J gene lost 6 bases, with 11 bases spanning the gap. In germline, CDR1 is SNHLY, CDR2 FYNNEI. The CDR3 loop spans 13 amino acids. CDR3 in amino acids: CASSESRGNGYTF. The DNA for the CDR3 is TGTGCCAGCAGTGAGTCTCGGGGTAATGGCTACACCTTC.

The J gene is TRBJ2-7, the V gene TRBV11-2, with D tentatively TRBD2 (5 bases). The CDR3 is 13 residues long. Germline V gives CDR1 SGHAT, CDR2 FQNNGV. Trimming took 5 bases from V and 3 from J, leaving 11 bases between them. CDR3 bases: TGTGCCAGCAGCCTCTACGGGAACTACGAGCAGTACTTC. Protein product: CASSLYGNYEQYF.

The chain couples TRBV5-1 to TRBJ2-1; the D is unclear. From germline, CDR1 is SGHRS and CDR2 YFSETQ. The CDR3 has 13 amino acids. Trimming shortened V by 3 bases and J by 7 bases, and 11 bases separated the two germline ends. As DNA, the CDR3 is TGCGCCAGCAGCTCCGGTGCTCAAAATGAGCAGTTCTTC. This gives the protein CASSSGAQNEQFF.

V gene TRBV5-1 combines with J gene TRBJ1-2; 7 bases agree with TRBD1. The CDR3 is 15 residues long. The germline V gene has CDR1 SGHRS and CDR2 YFSETQ. Trimming cost V 5 bases and J 5 bases; bases outside gene matches: 12. The CDR3 region is CASRLNTDRTYGYTF. CDR3 in DNA: TGCGCCAGCAGACTTAACACGGACAGGACGTATGGCTACACCTTC.

This clone has a handful of counts. The sample carries other DNA sequences with the same CDR3. The CDR3 coding sequence is TGTGCCAGCTCACCCGACACCGGGGAGCTGTTTTTT. This gives the protein CASSPDTGELFF. This rearrangement joins TRBV18 to TRBJ2-2; D is ambiguous. CDR1 and CDR2 from the germline V gene are KGHSH and LQKENI. The length of the CDR3 is 12 residues. V lost 3 bases, J lost 3 bases, and 2 bases lay in between.

The sample holds one count of this clone. This chain joins TRBV28 and TRBJ2-7; no clear D. The CDR3 loop spans 15 amino acids. Germline CDR1 is MDHEN and CDR2 is SYDVKM. V lost 1 base and J lost 3, with 13 bases in between. In DNA, the CDR3 is TGTGCCAGCAGTTTATTTCGGAATTTCGACTACGAGCAGTACTTC. Translating gives CASSLFRNFDYEQYF.

This chain links TRBV28 with TRBJ1-2; unclear D gene. The CDR3 covers 13 residues. Per germline, CDR1 MDHEN and CDR2 SYDVKM. V was shortened by 6 bases and J by 9 bases, with 17 bases between the two germline ends. The CDR3 loop reads CASSSGGGSSYTF. CDR3 nucleotide sequence: TGTGCCAGCAGCTCCGGAGGAGGCTCGAGCTACACCTTC.

J is TRBJ1-2 and V is TRBV11-3; 7 bases are a match to TRBD1. The CDR3 has 14 amino acids. With 4 bases clipped from V and 8 bases from J, the junction kept 10 bases outside the gene matches. The germline CDR1 and CDR2 sequences are SGHNT and YENEEA. The CDR3 DNA reads TGTGCCAGCAGCTCCCTTAGGGGGCCTGGCGGCTACACCTTC. Its protein product is CASSSLRGPGGYTF.

The chain has TRBV4-3 and TRBJ2-1, with D unresolved. Germline CDR1 is LGHNA and CDR2 is YSLEER. Trimming took off 2 bases at V and 9 bases at J, with 23 bases between the two ends. The CDR3 runs to 17 residues. In DNA, the CDR3 is TGCGCCAGCAGCCAAAGGGTCCGGGTCTTCGAACCGGGTGAGCAGTTCTTC. Protein: CASSQRVRVFEPGEQFF.

The chain couples TRBV11-3 to TRBJ2-7, with a weak D call TRBD2 (7 bases). The germline V gene has CDR1 SGHNT and CDR2 YENEEA. The V gene lost 3 bases and the J gene lost 4 bases, with 16 bases spanning the gap. The CDR3 is made up of 15 amino acids. As DNA, the CDR3 is TGTGCCAGCAGCTTCGGGGGGCAATGGGGTTACGAGCAGTACTTC. This translates into CASSFGGQWGYEQYF.

The chain is built from TRBV9 and TRBJ2-5; 7 nucleotides line up with TRBD1. CDR1 and CDR2 from the germline V gene are SGDLS and YYNGEE. This CDR3 spans 15 amino acids. V was clipped by 3 bases and J by 3 bases; unmatched bases: 8. As DNA, the CDR3 is TGTGCCAGCAGCGATACCGGGACAGCTGAAGAGACCCAGTACTTC. Residues: CASSDTGTAEETQYF.

This chain uses TRBV5-4 with TRBJ2-7; D uncertain. The V end was cut by 2 bases, the J end by 1 base, with 7 bases between. The CDR3 covers 13 residues. Germline V gene data show CDR1 as SGHNT and CDR2 as YYREEE (reference sequence). CDR3 in amino acids: CASSLGRSYEQYF. DNA of the CDR3: TGTGCCAGCAGCTTAGGGCGGTCCTACGAGCAGTACTTC.

The rearrangement joins TRBV2 to TRBJ2-1; D gene uncertain. Trimming pared 7 bases from V and 10 bases from J, leaving 17 bases between. Germline CDR1 is SNHLY and CDR2 is FYNNEI. The CDR3 totals 13 residues. The CDR3 DNA reads TGTGCCAGCATTCCGACCCGGACGAAGGAGCAGTTCTTC. Residues: CASIPTRTKEQFF. Supplemented by reference TRBV2 and TRBJ2-1, the full variable domain reads EPEVTQTPSHQVTQMGQEVILRCVPISNHLYFYWYRQILGQKVEFLVSFYNNEISEKSEIFDDQFSVERPDGSNFTLKIRSTKLEDSAMYFCASIPTRTKEQFFGPGTRLTVL.

CDR3 loop: CAWGGVPTEAFF. CDR3 nucleotides: TGTGCCTGGGGGGGGGTGCCCACTGAAGCTTTCTTT. The chain combines TRBV30 with TRBJ1-1, with D possibly matching TRBD1 (5 bases). Germline loops: CDR1 GTSNPN, CDR2 SVGIG (reference sequence). The germline V and J ends were trimmed by 5 bases and 4 bases, with 11 bases remaining between them. The CDR3 runs 12 residues.

This chain connects TRBV7-2 to TRBJ2-2; no clear D. Germline CDR1 is SGHTA and CDR2 is FQGNSA. The CDR3 extends over 13 amino acids. V lost 3 bases to trimming and J lost 6 bases, with 8 bases between them. DNA for the CDR3: TGTGCCAGCAGCTTTTACCGCTCCGGGGAGCTGTTTTTT. Translation: CASSFYRSGELFF.

V usage is TRBV19 and J usage is TRBJ1-2; TRBD1 might be the D (6 bases). The ends were cut back, 0 bases at V and 3 bases at J, with 8 bases in the middle. The CDR3 spans 14 residues. Germline V CDR1 and CDR2: LNHDA, SQIVND (reference sequence). The CDR3 DNA reads TGTGCCAGTAGTATAGATCACAGGGACTATGGCTACACCTTC. Amino acid sequence: CASSIDHRDYGYTF.

The table lists this clone with a count of one. The chain joins TRBV9 to TRBJ2-1; 7 bases line up with TRBD2. This CDR3 contains 16 residues. The junction had 13 bases not matched to a gene; V was cut back by 4 bases and J by 6 bases. Germline loops: CDR1 SGDLS, CDR2 YYNGEE. Here the CDR3 DNA reads TGTGCCAGCAGCACCCCCGGGGCGGGGGACTCCAATGAGCAGTTCTTC. Translation: CASSTPGAGDSNEQFF.

The genes are TRBV9 and TRBJ1-4, with D possibly TRBD1 on 6 matching bases. Trimming cost V 4 bases and J 7 bases, with 14 bases left between them. The CDR3 consists of 14 residues. Germline CDR1 SGDLS, CDR2 YYNGEE. CDR3: CASSTRGSTEKLFF. CDR3 DNA: TGTGCCAGCAGCACCAGGGGCAGTACTGAAAAACTGTTTTTT.

V is TRBV9 and J is TRBJ2-2; possible D gene TRBD1, 6 bases. The CDR3 runs to 14 residues. The germline V and J ends were trimmed by 4 bases and 0 bases, with 7 bases remaining between them. Germline assignment: CDR1 SGDLS and CDR2 YYNGEE. As DNA, the CDR3 is TGTGCCAGCAGCCGGGACACGAACACCGGGGAGCTGTTTTTT. Translated, it gives CASSRDTNTGELFF.